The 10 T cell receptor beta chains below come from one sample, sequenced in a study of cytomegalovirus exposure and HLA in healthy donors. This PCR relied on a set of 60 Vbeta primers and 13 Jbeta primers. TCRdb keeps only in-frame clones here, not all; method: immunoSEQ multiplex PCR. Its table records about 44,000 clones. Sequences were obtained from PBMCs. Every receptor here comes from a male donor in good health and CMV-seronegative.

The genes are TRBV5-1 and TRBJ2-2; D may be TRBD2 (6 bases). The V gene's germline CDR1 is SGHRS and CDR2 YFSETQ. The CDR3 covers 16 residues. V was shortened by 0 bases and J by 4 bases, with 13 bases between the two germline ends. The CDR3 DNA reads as TGCGCCAGCAGCTTGGCCGGGAGTACGGGCACCGGGGAGCTGTTTTTT. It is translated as CASSLAGSTGTGELFF. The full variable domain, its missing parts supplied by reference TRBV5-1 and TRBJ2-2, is KAGVTQTPRYLIKTRGQQVTLSCSPISGHRSVSWYQQTPGQGLQFLFEYFSETQRNKGNFPGRFSGRQFSNSRSEMNVSTLELGDSALYLCASSLAGSTGTGELFFGEGSRLTVL.

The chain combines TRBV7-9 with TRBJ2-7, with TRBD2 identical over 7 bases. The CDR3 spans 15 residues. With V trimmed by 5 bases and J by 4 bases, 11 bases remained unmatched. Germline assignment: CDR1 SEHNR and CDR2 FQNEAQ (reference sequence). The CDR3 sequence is CASSLTVAGEYEQYF. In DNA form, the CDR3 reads TGTGCCAGCAGCCTCACCGTGGCGGGAGAGTACGAGCAGTACTTC. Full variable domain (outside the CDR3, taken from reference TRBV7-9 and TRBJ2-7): DTGVSQNPRHKITKRGQNVTFRCDPISEHNRLYWYRQTLGQGPEFLTYFQNEAQLEKSRLLSDRFSAERPKGSFSTLEIQRTEQGDSAMYLCASSLTVAGEYEQYFGPGTRLTVT.

The CDR3, as DNA: TGTGCCAGCAGCGGACAGGGGGACCACGTATTCTTC. This encodes CASSGQGDHVFF. The chain carries TRBV9 and TRBJ2-1; 9 bases line up with TRBD1. Germline values: CDR1 SGDLS, CDR2 YYNGEE. The CDR3 spans 12 residues. Trimming removed 3 bases from V and 16 bases from J; junction bases left unmatched: 8.

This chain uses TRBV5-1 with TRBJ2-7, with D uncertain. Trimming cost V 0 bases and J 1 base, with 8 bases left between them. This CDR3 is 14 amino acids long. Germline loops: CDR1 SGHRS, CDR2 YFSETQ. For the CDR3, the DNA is TGCGCCAGCAGCTTGGCAGGCCAGTCCTACGAGCAGTACTTC. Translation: CASSLAGQSYEQYF.

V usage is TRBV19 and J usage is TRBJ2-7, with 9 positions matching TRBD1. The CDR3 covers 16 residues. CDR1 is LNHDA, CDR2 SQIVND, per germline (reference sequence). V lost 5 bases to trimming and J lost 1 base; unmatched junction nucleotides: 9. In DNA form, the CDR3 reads TGTGCCAGTAGTTCAACAGGGGGCGCGAGTTCCTACGAGCAGTACTTC. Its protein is CASSSTGGASSYEQYF.

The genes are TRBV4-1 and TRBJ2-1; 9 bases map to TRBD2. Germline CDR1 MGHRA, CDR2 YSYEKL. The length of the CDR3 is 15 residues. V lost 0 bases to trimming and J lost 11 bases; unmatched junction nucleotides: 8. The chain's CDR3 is CASSQEGSGRPKQFF. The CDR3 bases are TGCGCCAGCAGCCAAGAGGGCAGCGGGAGGCCAAAGCAGTTCTTC.

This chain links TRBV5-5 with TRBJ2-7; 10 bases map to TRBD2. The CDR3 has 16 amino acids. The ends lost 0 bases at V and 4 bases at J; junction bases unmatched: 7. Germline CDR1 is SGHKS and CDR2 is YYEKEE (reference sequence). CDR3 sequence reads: CASSLALLAGVYEQYF. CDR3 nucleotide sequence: TGTGCCAGCAGCTTGGCCCTTCTAGCGGGAGTTTACGAGCAGTACTTC. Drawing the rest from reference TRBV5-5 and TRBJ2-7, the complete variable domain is DAGVTQSPTHLIKTRGQQVTLRCSPISGHKSVSWYQQVLGQGPQFIFQYYEKEERGRGNFPDRFSARQFPNYSSELNVNALLLGDSALYLCASSLALLAGVYEQYFGPGTRLTVT.

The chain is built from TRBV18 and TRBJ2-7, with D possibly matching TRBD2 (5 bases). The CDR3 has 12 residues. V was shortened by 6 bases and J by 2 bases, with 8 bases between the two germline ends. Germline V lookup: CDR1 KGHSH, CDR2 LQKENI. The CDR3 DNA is TGTGCCAGCTCTCCCGGGGCCTACGAGCAGTACTTC. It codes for CASSPGAYEQYF.

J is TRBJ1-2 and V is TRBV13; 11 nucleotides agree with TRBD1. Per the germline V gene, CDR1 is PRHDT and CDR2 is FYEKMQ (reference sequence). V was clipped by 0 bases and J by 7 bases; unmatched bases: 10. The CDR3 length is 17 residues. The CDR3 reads CASSLGYSGQGATGYTF. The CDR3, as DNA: TGTGCCAGCAGCTTAGGCTATAGTGGACAGGGGGCGACTGGCTACACCTTC.

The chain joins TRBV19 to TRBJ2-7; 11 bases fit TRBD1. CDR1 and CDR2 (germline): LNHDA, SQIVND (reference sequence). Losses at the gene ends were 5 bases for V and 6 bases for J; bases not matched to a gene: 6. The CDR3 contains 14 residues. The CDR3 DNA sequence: TGTGCCAGTAGTCCCGGACAGGGGGCGGGCGAGCAGTACTTC. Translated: CASSPGQGAGEQYF.